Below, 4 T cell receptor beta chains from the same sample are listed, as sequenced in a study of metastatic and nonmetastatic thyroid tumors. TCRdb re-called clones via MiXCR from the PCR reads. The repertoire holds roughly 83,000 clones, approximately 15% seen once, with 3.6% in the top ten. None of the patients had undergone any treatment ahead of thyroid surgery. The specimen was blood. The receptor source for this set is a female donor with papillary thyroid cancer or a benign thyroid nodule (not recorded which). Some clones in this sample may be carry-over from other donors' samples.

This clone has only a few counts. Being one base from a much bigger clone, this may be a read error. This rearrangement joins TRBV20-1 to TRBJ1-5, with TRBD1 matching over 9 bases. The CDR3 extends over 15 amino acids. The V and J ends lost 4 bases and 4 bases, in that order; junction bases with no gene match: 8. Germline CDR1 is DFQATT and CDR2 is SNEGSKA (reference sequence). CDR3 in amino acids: CSAIPGTGWNQPQHF. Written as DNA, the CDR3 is TGCAGTGCTATACCCGGGACAGGGTGGAATCAGCCCCAGCATTTT.

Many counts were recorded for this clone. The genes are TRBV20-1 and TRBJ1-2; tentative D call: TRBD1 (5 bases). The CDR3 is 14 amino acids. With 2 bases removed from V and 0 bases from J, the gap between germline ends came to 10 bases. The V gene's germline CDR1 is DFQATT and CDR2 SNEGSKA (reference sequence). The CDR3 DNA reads TGCAGTGCTAGATTCGACAGCGCTAACTATGGCTACACCTTC. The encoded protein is CSARFDSANYGYTF.

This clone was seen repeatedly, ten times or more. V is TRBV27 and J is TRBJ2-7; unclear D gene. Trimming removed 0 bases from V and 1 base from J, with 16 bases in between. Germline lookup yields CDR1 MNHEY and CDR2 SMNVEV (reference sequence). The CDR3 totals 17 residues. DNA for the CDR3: TGTGCCAGCAGTTTATCGGGTTATGGAACACTTTCCTACGAGCAGTACTTC. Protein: CASSLSGYGTLSYEQYF.

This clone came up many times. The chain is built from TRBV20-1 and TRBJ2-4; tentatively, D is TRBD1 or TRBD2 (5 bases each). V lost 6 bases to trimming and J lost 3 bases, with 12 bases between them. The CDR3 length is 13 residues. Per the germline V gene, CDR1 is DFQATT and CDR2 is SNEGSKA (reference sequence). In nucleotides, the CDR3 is TGCAGTGCGGGGGACGCCGTCAAAAACATTCAGTACTTC. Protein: CSAGDAVKNIQYF.